This T cell receptor (beta chain) derives from a study of shared clonotypes between healthy human individuals. V lost 5 bases to trimming and J lost 3 bases; unmatched junction nucleotides: 9. Germline values: CDR1 MNHEY, CDR2 SVGAGI. The CDR3 is 15 amino acids. The protocol was immunoSEQ multiplex PCR, while the TCRdb copy is restricted to in-frame clones and leaves out a portion. This table holds some 2,000,000 clones, 90% to 97% found once. This receptor was identified in a man between 18 and 29 years old in good health. This rearrangement joins TRBV6-5 to TRBJ2-7; 8 bases agree with TRBD1. Sequencing was performed on naive CD4+ T cells sorted from blood. Described subset: CD45RA+ positively selected. CDR3 bases: TGTGCCAGCAGTCGGGACAGGAACCCCCTCTACGAGCAGTACTTC. The encoded protein is CASSRDRNPLYEQYF.